The 8 T cell receptor beta chains reported below all come from one sample, sequenced in a study of neurological immune-mediated disorders (dated by TCRdb to the late 2010s). Libraries came from 5' RACE. Sequencer: Illumina HiSeq 2500. TCRdb cleaned the public reads at Q25 with fastp, built clones with MiXCR and kept in-frame beta chains. A single entry per CDR3 protein holds the most common genes and DNA from its merged rows. The sample records more than 50,000 distinct CDR3 sequences, around 5.2% of which are singletons. 2.5% to 3% of the sample is held by the ten biggest clonotypes. The material sequenced was PBMCs. The source of these receptors is a woman in her thirties with multiple sclerosis.

In this sample, this clonotype turned up many times. The chain couples TRBV5-5 to TRBJ1-2; D possibly corresponds to TRBD1 (5 bases). The V end was cut by 4 bases, the J end by 7 bases, with 14 bases between. CDR1 is SGHKS and CDR2 is YYEKEE in the germline V gene (reference sequence). The CDR3 length is 13 residues. The CDR3 spells CASSDRQSGGYTF. The CDR3 DNA is TGTGCCAGCAGCGATCGACAGTCGGGTGGCTACACCTTC.

This clonotype was counted many times. The V call is TRBV10-3, the J call TRBJ2-1, with 8 positions matching TRBD2. Germline V gene data show CDR1 as ENHRY and CDR2 as SYGVKD. The CDR3 covers 13 residues. The ends lost 6 bases at V and 13 bases at J; junction bases unmatched: 11. CDR3 sequence reads: CAISSGLEERQFF. CDR3 sequence (DNA): TGTGCCATCAGCTCGGGACTAGAGGAACGACAGTTCTTC.

This clonotype showed up many times. The rearrangement links TRBV20-1 to TRBJ2-1; 8 bases match TRBD2. The V segment lost 7 bases and the J segment 5 bases; nucleotides outside the gene matches: 4. CDR1 DFQATT and CDR2 SNEGSKA come from the germline V gene (reference sequence). The CDR3 has 12 amino acids. CDR3 in amino acids: CSVERGNNEQFF. DNA for the CDR3: TGCAGTGTTGAGCGGGGGAACAATGAGCAGTTCTTC.

This clonotype was detected ten times or more. V usage is TRBV7-2 and J usage is TRBJ2-7; perhaps D is TRBD1 or TRBD2 (5 bases each). Germline CDR1 is SGHTA and CDR2 is FQGNSA. Trimming took 1 base from V and 3 from J, leaving 13 bases between them. The CDR3 has 15 amino acids. CDR3 loop: CASSLGDGGLYEQYF. In DNA, the CDR3 is TGTGCCAGCAGCTTAGGGGACGGCGGCCTCTACGAGCAGTACTTC.

This clonotype has at least ten counts. The chain joins TRBV20-1 to TRBJ2-5; TRBD1 or TRBD2 may be the D gene (5 bases each). This CDR3 contains 13 residues. Germline lookup yields CDR1 DFQATT and CDR2 SNEGSKA (reference sequence). With 2 bases removed from V and 4 bases from J, the gap between germline ends came to 11 bases. The CDR3 bases are TGCAGTGCTAGACGAGTTGGGGGAGAGACCCAGTACTTC. It encodes CSARRVGGETQYF.

This clonotype was found many times. The chain uses TRBV20-1 and TRBJ1-1; 10 nucleotides agree with TRBD1. The V gene end was trimmed by 2 bases and the J gene end by 10 bases; junction bases not matched to a gene: 10. This CDR3 contains 14 residues. The germline gives CDR1 DFQATT, CDR2 SNEGSKA (reference sequence). CDR3 coding DNA: TGCAGTGCTAGAAGGGGACAGGGGAACTTTGGAGCTTTCTTT. Residues: CSARRGQGNFGAFF.

In this sample, this clonotype turned up many times. The rearrangement uses TRBV7-9 and TRBJ1-1, with a possible D match to TRBD1 (5 bases). The CDR3 sequence is 15 residues long. Trimming left V 5 bases short and J 0 bases short, with 13 bases between. Germline CDR1 and CDR2: SEHNR and FQNEAQ (reference sequence). This CDR3 is CASSAHGTVNTEAFF. The CDR3 DNA follows: TGTGCCAGCAGCGCTCACGGGACGGTGAACACTGAAGCTTTCTTT.

This clonotype showed up just a few times. The CDR3 DNA reads as TGTGCCAGCAGTTACTCTCCCCCACAAGGCCAGTACTTC. It specifies CASSYSPPQGQYF. The J gene is TRBJ2-5, the V gene TRBV6-6; no firm D call. V dropped 0 bases and J dropped 10 bases, with 12 bases sitting between them. This CDR3 is 13 amino acids long. From germline, CDR1 is MNHNY and CDR2 SVGAGI (reference sequence).